These 9 T cell receptor beta chains share one sample of origin, sequenced in a study of CXCR3-negative and CXCR3-positive naive CD8 T cells. Findings and limits, study-wide: More hydrophobic TRB CDR3s were found in CXCR3-positive naive cells than in CXCR3-negative naive cells.

Through 5' RACE with UMI labels, the TRB cDNA libraries were prepared. TCRdb re-analyzed the 5' RACE reads; it lists each CDR3 protein once, without DNA. Recorded here are under 150,000 distinct CDR3 sequences; the top ten clones represent over 0.25%. Antigens for these TCRs are unknown. What was sequenced was naive CXCR3+ CD8+ T cells from blood. Described subset: CD45RO-CCR7+CD27+CD95- naive CD8+ T cells expressing CXCR3 (TNR3+). The source is a human donor in good health. Some clones in this sample may be carry-over from other donors' samples.

CDR3 sequence reads: CASSLAPGLTQETQYF. The V gene is TRBV3-1, the J gene TRBJ2-5; checking the TCRdb D call of TRBD1 is not possible without DNA. Germline-derived CDR1 and CDR2 are LGHDT and YNNKEL (reference sequence). The CDR3 consists of 16 residues.

J is TRBJ2-7 and V is TRBV29-1. The CDR3 runs 11 residues. The V gene's germline CDR1 is SQVTM and CDR2 ANQGSEA. CDR3 protein: CSAAAAYEQYF.

J is TRBJ2-1 and V is TRBV5-4. CDR1 SGHNT and CDR2 YYREEE come from the germline V gene (reference sequence). This CDR3 comprises 17 residues. The CDR3 loop reads CASSFESTLSSYNEQFF.

The rearrangement joins TRBV7-9 to TRBJ2-3; TCRdb's assignment of TRBD2 cannot be checked, as there is no DNA. The CDR3 is 19 amino acids. The germline gives CDR1 SEHNR, CDR2 FQNEAQ (reference sequence). CDR3 region: CASSPLTSGGLPSTDKQYF.

This sequence joins TRBV15 and TRBJ2-4; TCRdb selects TRBD1, and the lack of DNA leaves this call unchecked. The CDR3 totals 17 residues. Germline assignment: CDR1 LNHNV and CDR2 YYDKDF (reference sequence). The CDR3 spells CATSRDLTGPGRNIQYF.

The chain joins TRBV6-2 or TRBV6-3 to TRBJ1-2; TCRdb lists TRBD1, though no DNA is available to test this call. The V gene's germline CDR1 is MNHEY and CDR2 SVGEGT. The CDR3 consists of 15 residues. The CDR3 sequence: CASKPGQGSRYGYTF.

The chain employs TRBV6-4 and TRBJ2-1; TCRdb's assignment of TRBD1 cannot be checked, as there is no DNA. The germline V gene has CDR1 MRHNA and CDR2 SNTAGT. CDR3 size: 17 residues. The CDR3: CASSDSGGLTSYNEQFF.

The chain joins TRBV29-1 to TRBJ2-1; TCRdb's D call of TRBD2 is untestable without DNA. The CDR3 covers 14 residues. Germline loops: CDR1 SQVTM, CDR2 ANQGSEA. This CDR3 is CSALLPSGGNEQFF.

The chain combines TRBV5-1 with TRBJ2-7; no DNA is available, so the TRBD1 call from TCRdb remains unchecked. The germline gives CDR1 SGHRS, CDR2 YFSETQ. The CDR3 has 15 amino acids. Here the CDR3 reads CASSYDRAVVYEQYF.